A selection of T cell receptor beta chains follows, all from one sample in a study of identical twins. TCRdb called the 5' RACE reads again in MiXCR, with one record for every CDR3 protein. This table holds 300,000 or so distinct CDR3 sequences, nearly 9.5% found once. Separately, the same data were catalogued under a study of yellow fever vaccine responses in identical twins.

Sequenced: CD8+ T cells sorted from blood. These receptors all come from a woman in her late teens or twenties in good health. Both conserved end residues are part of each CDR3.

J | V | CDR3
TRBJ1-2 | TRBV10-3 | CAISESRAGANGYTF
TRBJ2-2 | TRBV20-1 | CSARGYYTGELFF
TRBJ2-7 | TRBV6-1 | CASRGQLSYEQYF
TRBJ2-7 | TRBV3-1 | CASSSRQGANEQYF
TRBJ1-5 | TRBV16 | CASSRGDANQPQHF
TRBJ2-7 | TRBV7-9 | CASSNRAGVGVYEQYF
TRBJ1-1 | TRBV20-1 | CSARDLFAENTEAFF
TRBJ2-3 | TRBV9 | CASSVYPGQGGDTQYF
TRBJ2-7 | TRBV20-1 | CSARPTGIEQYF
TRBJ1-5 | TRBV2 | CATREAGMGNQPQHF